This T cell receptor beta chain was retrieved from a study of blood T cell repertoires in COVID-19. Clones were sequenced by immunoSEQ multiplex PCR, and TCRdb holds only the in-frame ones, with some missing. Among approximately 350,000 clones listed, roughly 87% were seen once. Only one count was recorded for this clone. In germline, CDR1 is MGHRA, CDR2 YSYEKL. V was cut by 0 bases and J by 4 bases, with 9 bases left in between. CDR3 length: 14 amino acids. The rearrangement uses TRBV4-1 and TRBJ1-2, with a possible D match to TRBD1 (5 bases). The sequencing input was PBMCs or T cells enriched from blood (not recorded which). This TCR was sampled from a woman in her thirties who had recovered from COVID-19. This chain's CDR3 is CASSQDRGSYGYTF. The CDR3 DNA reads as TGCGCCAGCAGCCAAGATAGGGGATCCTATGGCTACACCTTC.